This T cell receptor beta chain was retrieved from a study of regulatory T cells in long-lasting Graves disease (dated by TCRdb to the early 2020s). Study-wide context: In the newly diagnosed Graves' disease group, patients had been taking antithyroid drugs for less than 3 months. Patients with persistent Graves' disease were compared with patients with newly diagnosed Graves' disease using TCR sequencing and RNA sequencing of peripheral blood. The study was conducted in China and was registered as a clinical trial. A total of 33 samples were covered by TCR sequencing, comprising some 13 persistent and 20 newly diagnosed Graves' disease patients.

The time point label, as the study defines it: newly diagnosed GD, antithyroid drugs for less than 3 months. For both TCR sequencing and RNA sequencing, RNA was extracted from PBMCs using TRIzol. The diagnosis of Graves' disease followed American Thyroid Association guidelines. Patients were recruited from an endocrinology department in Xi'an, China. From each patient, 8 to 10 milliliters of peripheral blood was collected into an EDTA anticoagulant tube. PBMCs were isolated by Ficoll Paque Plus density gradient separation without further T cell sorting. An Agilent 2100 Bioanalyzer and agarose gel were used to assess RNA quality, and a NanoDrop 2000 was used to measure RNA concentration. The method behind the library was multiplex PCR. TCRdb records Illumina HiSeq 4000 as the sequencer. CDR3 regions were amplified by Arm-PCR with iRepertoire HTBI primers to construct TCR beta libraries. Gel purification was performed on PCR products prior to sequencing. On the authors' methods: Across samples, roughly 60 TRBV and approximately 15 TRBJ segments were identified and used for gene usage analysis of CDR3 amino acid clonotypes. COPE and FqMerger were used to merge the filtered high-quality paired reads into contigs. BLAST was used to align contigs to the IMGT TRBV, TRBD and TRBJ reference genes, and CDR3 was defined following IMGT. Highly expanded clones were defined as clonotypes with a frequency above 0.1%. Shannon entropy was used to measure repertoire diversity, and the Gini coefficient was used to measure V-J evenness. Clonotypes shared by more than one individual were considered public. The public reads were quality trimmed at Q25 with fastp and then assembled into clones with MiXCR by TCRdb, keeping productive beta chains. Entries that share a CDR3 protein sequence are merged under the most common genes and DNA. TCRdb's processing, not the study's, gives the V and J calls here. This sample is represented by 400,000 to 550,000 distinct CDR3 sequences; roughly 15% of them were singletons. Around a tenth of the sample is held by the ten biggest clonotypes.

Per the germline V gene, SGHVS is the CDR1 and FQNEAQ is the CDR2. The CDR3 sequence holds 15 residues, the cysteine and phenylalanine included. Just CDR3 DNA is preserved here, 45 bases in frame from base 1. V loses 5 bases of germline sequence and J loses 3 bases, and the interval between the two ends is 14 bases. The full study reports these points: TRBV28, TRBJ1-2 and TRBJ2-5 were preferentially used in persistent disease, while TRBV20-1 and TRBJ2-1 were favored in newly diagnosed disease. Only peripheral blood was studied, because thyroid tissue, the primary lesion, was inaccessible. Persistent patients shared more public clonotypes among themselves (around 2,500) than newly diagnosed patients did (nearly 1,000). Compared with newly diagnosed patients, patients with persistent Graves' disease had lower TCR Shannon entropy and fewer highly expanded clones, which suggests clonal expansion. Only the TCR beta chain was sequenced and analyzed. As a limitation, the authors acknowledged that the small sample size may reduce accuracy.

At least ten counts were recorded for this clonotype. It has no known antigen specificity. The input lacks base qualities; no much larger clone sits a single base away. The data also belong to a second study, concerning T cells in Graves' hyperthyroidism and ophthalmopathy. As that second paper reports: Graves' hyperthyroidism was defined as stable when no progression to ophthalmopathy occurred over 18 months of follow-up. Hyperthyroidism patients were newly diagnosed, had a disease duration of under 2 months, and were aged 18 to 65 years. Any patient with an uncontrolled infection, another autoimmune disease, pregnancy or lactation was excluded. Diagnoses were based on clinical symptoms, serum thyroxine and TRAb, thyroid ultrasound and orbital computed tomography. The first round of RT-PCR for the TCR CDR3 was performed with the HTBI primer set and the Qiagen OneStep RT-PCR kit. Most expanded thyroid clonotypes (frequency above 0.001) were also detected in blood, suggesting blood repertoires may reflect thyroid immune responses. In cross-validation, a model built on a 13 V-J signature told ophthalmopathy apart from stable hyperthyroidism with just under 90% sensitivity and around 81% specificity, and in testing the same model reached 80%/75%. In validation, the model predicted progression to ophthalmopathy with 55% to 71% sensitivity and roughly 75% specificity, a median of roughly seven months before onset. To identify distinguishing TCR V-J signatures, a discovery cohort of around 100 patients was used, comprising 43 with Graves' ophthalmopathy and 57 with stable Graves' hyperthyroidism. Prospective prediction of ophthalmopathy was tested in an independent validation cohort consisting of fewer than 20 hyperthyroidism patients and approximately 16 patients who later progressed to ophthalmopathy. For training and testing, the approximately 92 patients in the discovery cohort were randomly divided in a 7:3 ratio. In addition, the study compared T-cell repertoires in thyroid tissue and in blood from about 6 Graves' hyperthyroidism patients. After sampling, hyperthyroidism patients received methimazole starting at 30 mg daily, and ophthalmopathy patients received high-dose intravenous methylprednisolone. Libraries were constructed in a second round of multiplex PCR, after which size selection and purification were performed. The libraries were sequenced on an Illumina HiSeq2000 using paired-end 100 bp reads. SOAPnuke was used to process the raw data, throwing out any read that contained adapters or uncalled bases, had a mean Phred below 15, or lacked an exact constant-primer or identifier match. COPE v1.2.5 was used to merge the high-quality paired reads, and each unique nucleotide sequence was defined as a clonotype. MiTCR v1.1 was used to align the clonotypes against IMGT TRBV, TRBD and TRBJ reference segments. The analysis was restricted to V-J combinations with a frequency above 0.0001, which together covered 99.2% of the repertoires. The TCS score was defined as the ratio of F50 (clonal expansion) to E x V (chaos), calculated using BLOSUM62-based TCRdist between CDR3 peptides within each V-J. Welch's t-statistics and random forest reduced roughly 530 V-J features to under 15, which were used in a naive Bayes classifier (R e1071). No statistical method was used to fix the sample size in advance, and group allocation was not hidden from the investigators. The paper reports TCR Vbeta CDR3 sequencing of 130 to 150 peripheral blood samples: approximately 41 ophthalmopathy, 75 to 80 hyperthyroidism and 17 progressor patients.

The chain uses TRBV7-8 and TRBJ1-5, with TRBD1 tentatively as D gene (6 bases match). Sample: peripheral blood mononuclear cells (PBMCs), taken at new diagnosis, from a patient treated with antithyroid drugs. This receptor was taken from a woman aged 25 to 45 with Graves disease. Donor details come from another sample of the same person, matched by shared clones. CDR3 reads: CASSSLQGANQPQHF. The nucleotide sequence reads TGTGCCAGCAGCAGCTTACAGGGCGCCAATCAGCCCCAGCATTTT.